This TCR beta chain emerged from a study of shared clonotypes between healthy human individuals. This CDR3 has 14 residues. Trimming pared 7 bases from V and 0 bases from J, leaving 15 bases between. Germline CDR1 SQVTM, CDR2 ANQGSEA. Naive CD8 cells lacked CD45RO and underwent positive selection for CCR7, leaving out terminally differentiated effector memory CD45RA+ cells. Over several immunoSEQ plates, each subset's genomic DNA was distributed in even portions. Sequenced by immunoSEQ multiplex PCR; TCRdb stores in-frame clones only, minus some. The data hold some 740,000 clones, with 80% to 95% observed a single time. Concerning this clone: Antigen: not known.

Broader study findings: Limited genetic and exposure-history diversity came from having few donors. Naive subsets tended to show greater estimated richness than memory subsets.

Sequenced material: naive CD8+ T cells sorted from blood. This TCR came from a man aged 25 to 40 in good health. V is TRBV29-1 and J is TRBJ1-1, with TRBD1 as a possible D gene (6 bases). DNA of the CDR3: TGCAGCGCCGATGGGGGGCCCATGAACACTGAAGCTTTCTTT. This translates into CSADGGPMNTEAFF.